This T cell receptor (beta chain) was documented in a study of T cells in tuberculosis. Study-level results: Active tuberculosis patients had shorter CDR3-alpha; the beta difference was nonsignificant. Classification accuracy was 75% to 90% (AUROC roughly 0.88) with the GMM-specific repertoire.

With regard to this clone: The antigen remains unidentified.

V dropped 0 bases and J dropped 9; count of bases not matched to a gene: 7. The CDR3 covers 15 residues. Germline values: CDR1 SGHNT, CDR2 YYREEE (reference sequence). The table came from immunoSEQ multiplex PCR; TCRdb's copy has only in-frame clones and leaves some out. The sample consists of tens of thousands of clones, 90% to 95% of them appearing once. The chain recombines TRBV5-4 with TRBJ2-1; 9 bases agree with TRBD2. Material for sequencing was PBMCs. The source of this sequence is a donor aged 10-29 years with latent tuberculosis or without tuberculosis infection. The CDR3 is CASSLVGGGATEQFF. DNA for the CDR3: TGTGCCAGCAGCTTGGTCGGCGGGGGGGCCACTGAGCAGTTCTTC.